The source of this T cell receptor (beta chain) is a study of cytomegalovirus exposure and HLA in healthy donors. Study in general: The roughly 130 validation repertoires used the same platform as the approximately 700 first-cohort repertoires (as reported by a later analysis).

As concerns this clone: What it binds is not known.

This CDR3 is 16 amino acids long. With 4 bases removed from V and 0 bases from J, the gap between germline ends came to 17 bases. Germline CDR1 and CDR2: SGHRS and YFSETQ. Sequencing used immunoSEQ multiplex PCR; TCRdb keeps in-frame clones, though not all of them. The top ten hold 3% to 3.5% of the sample, which has under 200,000 clones, under 95% seen once. Overall study results and limits: The study recorded more than 150 TCR beta chains that were cytomegalovirus-associated. Most TCR sequences were seen very rarely across donors, but some public TCRs occurred in many.

V usage is TRBV5-1 and J usage is TRBJ2-7; a possible D gene is TRBD1 (6 bases). Material: PBMCs. This receptor was obtained from a woman under 30 in good health and CMV-seropositive. The CDR3 nucleotides read TGCGCCAGCAGCCAAATACCGGGACAAAGCTCCTACGAGCAGTACTTC. Its protein product is CASSQIPGQSSYEQYF.